This record looks at one T cell receptor (beta chain) sequence and its context. This clonotype was recorded a few times. Its antigen has not been determined. One base away there is no much larger clone; base qualities are not given. The data belong to a study of blood T cells in healthy people across ages (dated by TCRdb to the mid-2010s). Concerning the study at large: In model experiments, template switching captured about one uniquely barcoded TCR beta cDNA molecule for every two T cells. The study measured age-related changes in TCR beta repertoire diversity using deep sequencing normalized with unique cDNA molecular identifiers. The donors were divided into four age groups: young (average 16 years), middle-aged (about 39), aged (about 60) and long-lived (roughly 88). To avoid experimental bias, donors of different ages were distributed randomly across sequencing lanes. For two donors (one aged 18 to 30 and one aged 80 or older), the study analyzed two additional independent replicas of 1 million unique cDNA reads from the same blood draw. General conclusions and limits of the study: Total diversity estimates from one million sequenced T cells were considered lower bounds and underestimates. The CMV infection status of donors was not known, potentially confounding age-related changes in expanded clonotypes. Since profiling was done on bulk unsorted PBMCs, naive and antigen-experienced compartments could not be conclusively compared. As age increased, observed TCR beta diversity per million T cells dropped in a roughly linear way, and a significant reduction was already evident by age about 36. Compared with the aged group, the long-lived group had more naive CD4+ T cells, fewer expanded clones and increased TCR diversity, a pattern suggesting age selection. There was a strong correlation between observed TCR beta diversity and the percentage of naive T cells measured by flow cytometry.

Systemically healthy Caucasian individuals from Russia, 35 to 40 in total and aged about 6 to 90 years, were included as donors. Around 10 milliliters of peripheral blood were drawn from each donor into EDTA-treated Vacutainer tubes. Ficoll-Paque density-gradient centrifugation was used to isolate PBMCs, with at least 7 million per sample. Trizol reagent was used to extract total RNA from the PBMCs, yielding at least 6 micrograms per sample. For every donor, an aliquot of PBMCs went through flow cytometry to measure the percentages of naive CD45RAhigh/CD27high T cells. To prepare the library, 5' RACE was applied. For sequencing, an Illumina HiSeq 2500 was employed. The second PCR ran for about 6 to 12 cycles and used a J-beta primer mix along with a sample-barcoded 5' primer. Each TCR beta cDNA molecule received a unique molecular identifier from a template-switch 5' adaptor carrying 12 random nucleotides. Each sample yielded at least 2.5 million CDR3-containing paired-end reads. First-strand cDNA was synthesized from all RNA with the Mint cDNA synthesis kit, primed by a TRBC-specific oligonucleotide. Following uracil-DNA glycosylase treatment, a first 18-cycle PCR with universal primers M1SS and BC2_uni_R was performed on all cDNA. Turning to the authors' computational methods: For normalization, 1 million high-quality reads were randomly selected from each sample, with every read carrying a distinct molecular identifier. Reads sharing molecular identifiers were discarded rather than binned into consensus sequences. MiTCR, run with a Q25 quality threshold and the strictest error-elimination algorithm, handled CDR3 identification, clonotype clustering and error correction. A nonparametric unseen species model using Euler transformation provided a lower-bound estimate of total TCR beta diversity. Starting from the raw public reads, TCRdb applied fastp trimming at Q25, assembled clones with MiXCR and retained in-frame beta chains. Rows matching on CDR3 protein sequence are summarized as one entry with the most common DNA and genes. TCRdb, not the original authors, processed these V and J calls. The sample table shows some 880,000 distinct CDR3 sequences, and 35% to 40% are seen once. The ten largest clones add up to under 15% of the sample.

V is reduced by 1 base and J by 6 bases, leaving a spacing of 9 bases between them. Looking up the germline V gene yields CDR1 LGHNA and CDR2 YSLEER. The CDR3 runs 14 residues from the cysteine to the phenylalanine. The kept DNA is CDR3 alone, 42 bases in frame from the first base. The sequencing sample was made of blood. The sequence was collected from a man aged 18-30 years in good health. The chain is encoded by TRBV4-3 joined to TRBJ2-2; the D gene remains uncertain. The CDR3 has the sequence CASSQGYRAGELFF. The DNA reads TGCGCCAGCAGCCAAGGGTACCGGGCCGGGGAGCTGTTTTTT.